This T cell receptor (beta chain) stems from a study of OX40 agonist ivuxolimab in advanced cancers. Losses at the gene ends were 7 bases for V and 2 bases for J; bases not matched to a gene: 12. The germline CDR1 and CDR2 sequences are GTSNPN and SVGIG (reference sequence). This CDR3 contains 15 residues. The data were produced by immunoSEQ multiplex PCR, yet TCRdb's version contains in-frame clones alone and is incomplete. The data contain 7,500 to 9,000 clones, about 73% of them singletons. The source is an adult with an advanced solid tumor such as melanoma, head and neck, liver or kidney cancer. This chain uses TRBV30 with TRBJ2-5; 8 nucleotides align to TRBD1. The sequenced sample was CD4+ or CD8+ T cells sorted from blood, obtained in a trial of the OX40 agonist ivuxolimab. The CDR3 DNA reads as TGTGCCTCGACCGGGACAGGCAAGGGGCAAGAGACCCAGTACTTC. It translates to CASTGTGKGQETQYF. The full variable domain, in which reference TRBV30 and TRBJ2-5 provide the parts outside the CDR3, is SQTIHQWPATLVQPVGSPLSLECTVEGTSNPNLYWYRQAAGRGLQLLFYSVGIGQISSEVPQNLSASRPQDRQFILSSKKLLLSDSGFYLCASTGTGKGQETQYFGPGTRLLVL.